This T cell receptor (beta chain) was found in a study of cytomegalovirus exposure and HLA in healthy donors. Study at large: A previous analysis identified around 120 million unique TCR beta sequences derived from about 180 million T cells. Whole-study results and caveats: In a later analysis, specific HLA alleles were associated with around 17,000 TCR beta sequences at a 0.05 false discovery rate. Later, an analysis found that common viral pathogens appeared to be linked with several of the most significant clusters. TRBV6-2, TRBV6-3 and some other V segments were excluded as indistinguishable.

Primers: 60 Vbeta forward and 13 Jbeta reverse. Generated by immunoSEQ multiplex PCR, the TCRdb table keeps only in-frame clones and is missing some. The data show 150,000 to 200,000 clones, around 81% seen once. About this clone itself: The antigen remains undetermined.

Germline V gene sequence: CDR1 GTSNPN, CDR2 SVGIG (reference sequence). The CDR3 sequence is 13 residues long. Trimming removed 1 base from V and 6 bases from J; junction bases left unmatched: 5. This receptor was identified in a man aged 35-49 years in good health and CMV-seronegative. The sample comprised PBMCs. The chain carries TRBV30 and TRBJ2-7, with 8 positions matching TRBD1. CDR3 protein: CAWSEQGGLEQYF. The CDR3 DNA reads TGTGCCTGGAGTGAACAGGGGGGCCTCGAGCAGTACTTC.